This passage covers 23 T cell receptor beta chains from one sample sequenced in a study of T cell changes during pregnancy in multiple sclerosis. Sequencing was performed with immunoSEQ multiplex PCR; in TCRdb, only in-frame clones are kept and a portion is missing. The repertoire has 34,000 or so clones, about nine tenths of them found once; the top ten carry around a tenth. Sequenced here: CD8+ T cells from peripheral blood mononuclear cells, sampled before pregnancy. The receptors originated from a female donor with multiple sclerosis, enrolled in a pregnancy study.

The chain recombines TRBV7-9 with TRBJ2-7; D remains unclear. Germline assignment: CDR1 SEHNR and CDR2 FQNEAQ (reference sequence). V lost 5 bases, J lost 0 bases, and 20 bases lay in between. CDR3 length equals 17 residues. The CDR3 sequence is CASSRTQVLGYSYEQYF. CDR3 sequence (DNA): TGTGCCAGCAGCCGAACCCAGGTGTTGGGCTACTCCTACGAGCAGTACTTC. Using reference TRBV7-9 and TRBJ2-7 for the parts outside the CDR3, the full variable domain is DTGVSQNPRHKITKRGQNVTFRCDPISEHNRLYWYRQTLGQGPEFLTYFQNEAQLEKSRLLSDRFSAERPKGSFSTLEIQRTEQGDSAMYLCASSRTQVLGYSYEQYFGPGTRLTVT.

This chain connects TRBV10-3 to TRBJ2-6; 10 bases agree with TRBD2. This CDR3 has 17 amino acids. Germline assignment: CDR1 ENHRY and CDR2 SYGVKD. Trimming took 6 bases from V and 0 from J; bases not matched to a gene: 5. CDR3 region: CAIRGTSADSGANVLTF. The CDR3 DNA reads as TGTGCCATCAGGGGGACTAGCGCGGACTCTGGGGCCAACGTCCTGACTTTC.

The chain couples TRBV7-7 to TRBJ2-3, with a weak D call TRBD2 (6 bases). V lost 1 base to trimming and J lost 3 bases, with 14 bases between them. Germline-derived CDR1 and CDR2 are SSHAT and FNYEAQ (reference sequence). CDR3 length: 16 residues. As DNA, the CDR3 is TGTGCCAGCAGCTTAGGCGGAGACGGGGGTACAGATACGCAGTATTTT. It is translated as CASSLGGDGGTDTQYF. The full variable domain, with the rest looked up from reference TRBV7-7 and TRBJ2-3, is GAGVSQSPRYKVTKRGQDVTLRCDPISSHATLYWYQQALGQGPEFLTYFNYEAQPDKSGLPSDRFSAERPEGSISTLTIQRTEQRDSAMYRCASSLGGDGGTDTQYFGPGTRLTVL.

The chain combines TRBV21-1 with TRBJ1-5; TRBD1 was called by the table and not checked on the DNA. TRBV21-1 is a known pseudogene. This CDR3 region has 16 residues. For the CDR3, the DNA is TGTGCCAGCAGCCAAGACCAGTATTATAGCAATCAGCCCCAGCATTTT. Residues: CASSQDQYYSNQPQHF.

This clone was found once. The chain uses TRBV15 and TRBJ2-3, with 7 bases lining up with TRBD2. This CDR3 has 16 residues. Trimming removed 5 bases from V and 4 bases from J; junction bases left unmatched: 12. Germline V gene data show CDR1 as LNHNV and CDR2 as YYDKDF (reference sequence). This CDR3 is CATSRKAGVGADTQYF. DNA for the CDR3: TGTGCCACCAGCCGAAAGGCGGGAGTGGGCGCAGATACGCAGTATTTT.

This sequence joins TRBV7-6 and TRBJ1-2; D is undetermined. Germline loops: CDR1 SGHVS, CDR2 FNYEAQ. V was trimmed by 2 bases and J by 7 bases, leaving 17 bases between them. The CDR3 extends over 15 amino acids. DNA of the CDR3: TGTGCCAGCAGCTTACGCCCTGGGGAGGGTGCTGGCTACACCTTC. As protein: CASSLRPGEGAGYTF.

The DNA of the CDR3 is TGTGCCAGCAGCGGAGACTGGGCGGGCCTGCACACTGAAGCTTTCTTT. Amino acids: CASSGDWAGLHTEAFF. This sequence joins TRBV9 and TRBJ1-1; D is unresolved. The V end was cut by 3 bases, the J end by 3 bases, with 18 bases between. The CDR3 consists of 16 residues. The germline gives CDR1 SGDLS, CDR2 YYNGEE.

This clone was observed a handful of times. The chain joins TRBV2 to TRBJ2-1, with D unclear. The CDR3 runs 12 residues. V lost 3 bases, J lost 8 bases, and 8 bases lay in between. The germline V gene encodes CDR1 SNHLY and CDR2 FYNNEI. In DNA, the CDR3 is TGTGCCAGCAGTGACATGAGCGATGAGCAGTTCTTC. Its protein is CASSDMSDEQFF.

V and J are TRBV15 and TRBJ2-5; a weak D match, TRBD1 (5 bases). CDR1 and CDR2 (germline): LNHNV, YYDKDF (reference sequence). This CDR3 has 16 amino acids. V dropped 5 bases and J dropped 5 bases, with 21 bases sitting between them. CDR3 sequence reads: CATSPSPGYGAETQYF. The CDR3 bases are TGTGCCACCAGCCCAAGTCCAGGGTATGGCGCCGAGACCCAGTACTTC.

The rearrangement links TRBV30 to TRBJ1-5; tentative D call: TRBD1 (6 bases). This CDR3 is built from 13 residues. From germline, CDR1 is GTSNPN and CDR2 SVGIG (reference sequence). V was trimmed by 8 bases and J by 1 base, leaving 12 bases between them. Written as DNA, the CDR3 is TGTGCCCGGGGACAAGGGAGCAATCAGCCCCAGCATTTT. It encodes CARGQGSNQPQHF.

Of note for this clone: Germline is not matched at one junction end, which may reflect a read error. Different DNA sequences within this sample yield the same CDR3. The genes are TRBV5-6 and TRBJ1-2; D not certain. The CDR3 runs 13 residues. Germline assignment: CDR1 SGHDT and CDR2 YYEEEE. The CDR3 coding sequence is TGCGCCAGCAGCTCTGGACGGAGGTATGGCTACACCTTC. Protein product: CASSSGRRYGYTF. Full variable domain (outside the CDR3, taken from reference TRBV5-6 and TRBJ1-2): DAGVTQSPTHLIKTRGQQVTLRCSPKSGHDTVSWYQQALGQGPQFIFQYYEEEERQRGNFPDRFSGHQFPNYSSELNVNALLLGDSALYLCASSSGRRYGYTFGSGTRLTVV.

The count of this clone is one. The genes are TRBV5-1 and TRBJ2-1; 10 bases are a match to TRBD2. Germline V gives CDR1 SGHRS, CDR2 YFSETQ. Trimming took 4 bases from V and 2 from J; bases not matched to a gene: 3. CDR3 size: 15 residues. CDR3 coding DNA: TGCGCCAGCAGCCAAGGGACTAGCGCCTACAATGAGCAGTTCTTC. Residues: CASSQGTSAYNEQFF.

The chain has TRBV27 and TRBJ1-2; 8 bases line up with TRBD1. V lost 2 bases, J lost 4 bases, and 3 bases stayed unmatched. This CDR3 is built from 14 residues. CDR1 is MNHEY, CDR2 SMNVEV, per germline (reference sequence). CDR3 nucleotide sequence: TGTGCCAGCAGTTTAGACAGGGGAATCTATGGCTACACCTTC. It encodes CASSLDRGIYGYTF.

The gene calls are TRBV25-1 and TRBJ2-1, with 10 bases that match TRBD1. Germline CDR1 and CDR2: MGHDK and SYGVNS. V was pared by 2 bases and J by 1 base, with 5 bases of the junction left unmatched. CDR3 length: 17 amino acids. The CDR3, as DNA: TGTGCCAGCAGTGAACTCGGGACAGGGGTATCCTACAATGAGCAGTTCTTC. The encoded protein is CASSELGTGVSYNEQFF.

The CDR3 nucleotides read TGTGCCAGCAGCGTAACCCCGGGACTCCCCTACGAGCAGTACTTC. Residues: CASSVTPGLPYEQYF. V gene TRBV9 combines with J gene TRBJ2-7; TRBD2 is a possible D gene (6 bases). This CDR3 is built from 15 residues. Germline CDR1 reads SGDLS; CDR2 reads YYNGEE. The V gene lost 1 base and the J gene lost 2 bases, with 13 bases spanning the gap.

This rearrangement joins TRBV7-9 to TRBJ1-2; D possibly corresponds to TRBD1 (6 bases). Trimming stripped 4 bases from V and 3 bases from J, with 15 bases between. Germline values: CDR1 SEHNR, CDR2 FQNEAQ (reference sequence). CDR3 length equals 15 residues. The CDR3 coding sequence is TGTGCCAGCAGCTCTAGCCAGGGGAGACACTATGGCTACACCTTC. It codes for CASSSSQGRHYGYTF.

CDR3: CASSFPPFYEQYF. As DNA, the CDR3 is TGTGCCAGCAGCTTCCCCCCCTTTTACGAGCAGTACTTC. V and J are TRBV5-4 and TRBJ2-7; D gene ambiguous. The CDR3 totals 13 residues. V lost 2 bases to trimming and J lost 4 bases, with 10 bases between them. CDR1 SGHNT and CDR2 YYREEE come from the germline V gene (reference sequence).

This chain connects TRBV4-2 to TRBJ2-5; D is possibly TRBD2 (5 bases). CDR1 and CDR2 from the germline V gene are LGHNA and YNFKEQ. The V end was cut by 4 bases, the J end by 5 bases, with 17 bases between. The CDR3 extends over 15 amino acids. The CDR3: CASSPHPNPGETQYF. CDR3 in DNA: TGTGCCAGCAGCCCTCACCCCAACCCGGGGGAGACCCAGTACTTC.

The rearrangement joins TRBV29-1 to TRBJ2-7; 8 positions agree with TRBD1. V lost 1 base and J lost 1; bases outside the gene matches: 18. This CDR3 has 19 amino acids. Per the germline V gene, CDR1 is SQVTM and CDR2 is ANQGSEA. The CDR3 coding sequence is TGCAGCGTTGAAGGGATAAAGGGACAGGAAACCGAAAAATCCTACGAGCAGTACTTC. It yields the protein CSVEGIKGQETEKSYEQYF.

The CDR3 reads CASSSYQTQGSPTDTQYF. The CDR3 DNA is TGTGCCAGTAGTAGCTACCAGACACAGGGCTCCCCCACAGATACGCAGTATTTT. V is TRBV19 and J is TRBJ2-3, with D maybe TRBD1 (6 bases). V was shortened by 4 bases and J by 2 bases, with 22 bases between the two germline ends. The CDR3 covers 18 residues. Germline values: CDR1 LNHDA, CDR2 SQIVND (reference sequence).

The chain uses TRBV18 and TRBJ2-7; 9 positions agree with TRBD2. This CDR3 spans 14 amino acids. Germline V gene lookup returns CDR1 KGHSH and CDR2 LQKENI. The junction had 8 bases not matched to a gene; V was cut back by 6 bases and J by 5 bases. CDR3 residues: CASSAAGGGDEQYF. CDR3 DNA: TGTGCCAGCTCTGCAGCGGGAGGTGGCGACGAGCAGTACTTC.

The table lists this clone with a count of one. V is TRBV14 and J is TRBJ2-1; the D gene is possibly TRBD1 (5 bases). Germline loops: CDR1 SGHDN, CDR2 FVKESK. This CDR3 contains 15 residues. The germline V and J ends were trimmed by 1 base and 6 bases, with 13 bases remaining between them. CDR3 in amino acids: CASSQVNQGINEQFF. The CDR3 bases are TGTGCCAGCAGCCAAGTGAATCAGGGCATCAATGAGCAGTTCTTC.

V and J are TRBV28 and TRBJ2-7; 11 bases agree with TRBD2. Trimming removed 4 bases from V and 0 bases from J; junction bases left unmatched: 5. This CDR3 has 16 residues. In germline, CDR1 is MDHEN, CDR2 SYDVKM. This chain's CDR3 is CASSWLAGGTSYEQYF. CDR3 DNA sequence: TGTGCCAGCAGTTGGCTAGCGGGAGGCACCTCCTACGAGCAGTACTTC.